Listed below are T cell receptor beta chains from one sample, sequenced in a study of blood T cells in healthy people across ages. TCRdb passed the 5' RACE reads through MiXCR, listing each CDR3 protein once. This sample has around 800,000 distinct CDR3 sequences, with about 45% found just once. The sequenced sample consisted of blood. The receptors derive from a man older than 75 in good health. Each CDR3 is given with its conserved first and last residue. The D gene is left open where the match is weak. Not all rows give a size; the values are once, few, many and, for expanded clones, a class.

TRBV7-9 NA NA CASSLAQGINGQYF
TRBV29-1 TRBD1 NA CSVVPQGAGELFF
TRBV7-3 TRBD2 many CASSPGLAGGGGTDTQYF
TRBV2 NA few CASRSRTANTEAFF
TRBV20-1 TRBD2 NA CSASSGPHQGTQYF
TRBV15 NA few CATSRDLATLSTDTQYF
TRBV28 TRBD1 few CASRRTGGTYEQYF
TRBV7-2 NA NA CASSLVSDYNEQFF
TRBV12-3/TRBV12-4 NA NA CASSLSGAGDSPLHF
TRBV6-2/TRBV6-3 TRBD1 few CASTPNTGAGQPQHF
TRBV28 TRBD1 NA CASSLGDRGHEQYF
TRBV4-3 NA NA CASSQNKGPGGYTF
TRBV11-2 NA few CASSIAGTLTRGEQYF
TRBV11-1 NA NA CASSLEAVSKETQYF
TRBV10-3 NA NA CAISSSRGVGANVLTF
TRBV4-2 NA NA CASSQDRRRSYNEQYF
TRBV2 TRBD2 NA CASSEGRVAGGAYNEQYF
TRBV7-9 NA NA CASSPVGDTEAFF
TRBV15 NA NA CATSRDNYGYTF
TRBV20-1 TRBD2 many CSAREGLGLAGAEQYF
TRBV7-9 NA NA CASSLGTQPQHF
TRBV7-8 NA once CASSLRSGQTYGYTF
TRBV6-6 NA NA CASSYPGQIQETQYF
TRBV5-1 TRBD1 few CASNLGGEETQYF
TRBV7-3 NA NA CASSLTRRTGETYEQYF
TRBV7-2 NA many CASRIQSYEQYF
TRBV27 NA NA CASKPGRSVPSTDTQYF
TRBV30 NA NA CAWGAVSTQYF
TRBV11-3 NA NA CASSLLGQNTGELFF
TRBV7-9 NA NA CASSSISSTDTQYF
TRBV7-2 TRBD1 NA CASSPVTGLYEQYF
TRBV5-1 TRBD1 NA CASSDQTGVSYEQYF
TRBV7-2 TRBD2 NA CASSITSDLGIDTQYF
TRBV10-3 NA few CANSEQGRPYEQYF
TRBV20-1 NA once CSVSRGYEQYF